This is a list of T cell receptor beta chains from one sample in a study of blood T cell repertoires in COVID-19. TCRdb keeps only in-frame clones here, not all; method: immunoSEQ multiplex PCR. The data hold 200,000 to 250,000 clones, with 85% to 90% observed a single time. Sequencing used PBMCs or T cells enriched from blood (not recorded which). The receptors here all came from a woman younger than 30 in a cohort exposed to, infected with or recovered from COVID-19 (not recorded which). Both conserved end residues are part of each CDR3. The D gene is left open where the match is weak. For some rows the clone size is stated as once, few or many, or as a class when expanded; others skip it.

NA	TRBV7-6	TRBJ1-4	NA	CASSVAGSNKEKLFF	TGTGCCAGCAGCGTGGCGGGGTCAAATAAGGAAAAACTGTTTTTT
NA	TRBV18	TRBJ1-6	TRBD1	CASSLTGINSPLHF	TGTGCCAGCTCCCTGACAGGGATTAATTCACCCCTCCACTTT
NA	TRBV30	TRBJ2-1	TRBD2	CAWTPTSGRFDEQFF	TGTGCCTGGACCCCGACTAGCGGGAGATTCGATGAGCAGTTCTTC
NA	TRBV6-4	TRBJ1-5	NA	CASSEQFGNQPQHF	TGTGCCAGCAGTGAACAGTTCGGCAATCAGCCCCAGCATTTT
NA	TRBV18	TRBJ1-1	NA	CASSPPGRGNMNTEAFF	TGTGCCAGCTCACCTCCAGGCAGGGGTAACATGAACACTGAAGCTTTCTTT
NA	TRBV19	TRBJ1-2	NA	CASNLGDNGYTF	TGTGCCAGTAATCTCGGGGATAACGGCTACACCTTC
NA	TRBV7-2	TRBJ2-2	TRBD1	CASSFAGTGNTGELFF	TGTGCCAGCAGTTTTGCCGGGACAGGAAACACCGGGGAGCTGTTTTTT
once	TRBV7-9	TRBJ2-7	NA	CASSLAWSPDNYEQYF	TGTGCCAGCAGCTTAGCGTGGTCTCCGGACAACTACGAGCAGTACTTC
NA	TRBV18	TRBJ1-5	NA	CASSLGGDLAQPQHF	TGTGCCAGCTCACTGGGAGGGGATCTGGCTCAGCCCCAGCATTTT
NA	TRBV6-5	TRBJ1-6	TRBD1	CASSSAGQHISPLHF	TGTGCCAGCAGTTCGGCGGGACAGCACATTTCACCCCTCCACTTT
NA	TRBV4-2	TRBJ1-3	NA	CASSQDPVGADGNTIYF	TGTGCCAGCAGCCAAGATCCTGTCGGAGCAGATGGAAACACCATATATTTT
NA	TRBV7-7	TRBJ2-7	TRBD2	CASSPGLGRVEGHEQYF	TGTGCCAGCAGTCCAGGACTAGGCCGGGTTGAGGGCCACGAGCAGTACTTC
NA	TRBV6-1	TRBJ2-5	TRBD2	CASSAGLAGGFKETQYF	TGTGCCAGCAGTGCGGGACTAGCGGGGGGGTTCAAGGAGACCCAGTACTTC
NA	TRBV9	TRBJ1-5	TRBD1	CASSVGQGGNQPQHF	TGTGCCAGCAGCGTAGGCCAGGGGGGCAATCAGCCCCAGCATTTT
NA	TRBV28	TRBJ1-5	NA	CASSLPGHFSNQPQHF	TGTGCCAGCAGTTTGCCGGGACACTTTAGCAATCAGCCCCAGCATTTT
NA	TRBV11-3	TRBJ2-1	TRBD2	CASSLVSGGGENEQFF	TGTGCCAGCAGCTTAGTTAGCGGGGGGGGCGAGAATGAGCAGTTCTTC
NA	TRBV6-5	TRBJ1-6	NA	CASSTGNSPLHF	TGTGCCAGCAGCACAGGAAATTCACCCCTCCACTTT
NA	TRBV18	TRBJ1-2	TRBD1	CASSRDRGRINYGYTF	TGTGCCAGCTCACGGGACAGGGGGCGCATCAACTATGGCTACACCTTC
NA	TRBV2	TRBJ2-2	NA	CASSSEGSTGELFF	TGTGCCAGCAGTTCGGAGGGAAGCACCGGGGAGCTGTTTTTT
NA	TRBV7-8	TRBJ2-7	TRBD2	CASSLVRLLAGGTATYEQYF	TGTGCCAGCAGCTTAGTGAGATTACTAGCGGGAGGAACCGCCACCTACGAGCAGTACTTC
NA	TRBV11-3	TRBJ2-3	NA	CASSRMTSLDSLDTQYF	TGTGCCAGCAGCCGGATGACTAGTTTGGATTCCCTCGATACGCAGTATTTT
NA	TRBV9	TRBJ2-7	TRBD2	CASSVGEGHEQYF	TGTGCCAGCAGCGTAGGGGAGGGACACGAGCAGTACTTC
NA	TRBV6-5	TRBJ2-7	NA	CASSYLGAGEQYF	TGTGCCAGCAGTTACTTGGGGGCCGGGGAGCAGTACTTC
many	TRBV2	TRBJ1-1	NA	CASSELGGMNTEAFF	TGTGCCAGCAGTGAATTGGGAGGCATGAACACTGAAGCTTTCTTT
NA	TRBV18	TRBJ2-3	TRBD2	CASSIAGQITDTQYF	TGTGCCAGCTCAATAGCGGGACAAATCACAGATACGCAGTATTTT
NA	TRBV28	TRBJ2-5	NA	CASSLGDKKSQETQYF	TGTGCCAGCAGTTTAGGGGACAAAAAAAGCCAAGAGACCCAGTACTTC
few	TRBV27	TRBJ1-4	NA	CASSPRSTNEKLFF	TGTGCCAGCAGTCCTAGGTCAACTAATGAAAAACTGTTTTTT
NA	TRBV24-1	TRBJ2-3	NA	CATSGGTGTSVSTDTQYF	TGTGCCACCAGTGGAGGGACAGGGACTAGCGTTAGCACAGATACGCAGTATTTT
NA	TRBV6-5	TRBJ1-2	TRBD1	CASTPRTGRNYGYTF	TGTGCCAGCACCCCTCGGACAGGCCGCAACTATGGCTACACCTTC
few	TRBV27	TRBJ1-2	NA	CASSYSGKANYGYTF	TGTGCCAGCAGTTATTCAGGGAAAGCTAACTATGGCTACACCTTC
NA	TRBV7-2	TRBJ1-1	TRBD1	CASSKQGAGNTEAFF	TGTGCCAGCAGCAAACAGGGGGCGGGGAACACTGAAGCTTTCTTT
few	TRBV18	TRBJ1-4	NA	CASSPASGMGNEKLFF	TGTGCCAGCTCCCCTGCGAGCGGGATGGGTAATGAAAAACTGTTTTTT
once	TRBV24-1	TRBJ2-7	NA	CATSKRNGEQYF	TGTGCCACCTCGAAGAGGAACGGGGAGCAGTACTTC
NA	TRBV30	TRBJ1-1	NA	CAWSVGEANTEAFF	TGTGCCTGGAGTGTGGGGGAGGCGAACACTGAAGCTTTCTTT
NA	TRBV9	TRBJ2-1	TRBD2	CASSVAGGGEQFF	TGTGCCAGCAGCGTAGCGGGGGGGGGTGAGCAGTTCTTC
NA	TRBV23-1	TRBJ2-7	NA	CASTPRGPREQYF	TGCGCCAGCACCCCCCGCGGTCCTCGGGAGCAGTACTTC
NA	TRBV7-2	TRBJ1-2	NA	CASSPGSAGSFYGYTF	TGTGCCAGCAGCCCTGGTTCTGCGGGAAGTTTCTATGGCTACACCTTC
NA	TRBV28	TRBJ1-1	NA	CASIRQTPFDEAFF	TGTGCCAGCATTAGACAGACTCCTTTTGATGAAGCTTTCTTT
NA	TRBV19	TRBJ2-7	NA	CASSTQQGYEQYF	TGTGCCAGTAGTACGCAACAGGGTTACGAGCAGTACTTC
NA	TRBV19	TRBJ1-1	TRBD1	CASSWGQGNTEAFF	TGTGCCAGTAGTTGGGGACAGGGGAACACTGAAGCTTTCTTT
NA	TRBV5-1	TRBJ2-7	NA	CASSPPGLETDFYEQYF	TGCGCCAGCAGCCCCCCCGGTTTAGAGACGGACTTCTACGAGCAGTACTTC
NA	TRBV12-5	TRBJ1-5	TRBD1	CASGSDRDNQPQHF	TGTGCTAGTGGCTCGGACAGGGACAATCAGCCCCAGCATTTT
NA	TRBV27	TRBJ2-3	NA	CASSPLGLLSTDTQYF	TGTGCCAGCAGCCCCCTGGGCCTCCTGAGCACAGATACGCAGTATTTT
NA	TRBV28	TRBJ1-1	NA	CASRSGTSNTEAFF	TGTGCCAGCAGGTCCGGGACATCGAACACTGAAGCTTTCTTT
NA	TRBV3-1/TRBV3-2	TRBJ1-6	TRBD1	CASSQQGVNSPLHF	TGTGCCAGCAGCCAACAGGGGGTGAATTCACCCCTCCACTTT
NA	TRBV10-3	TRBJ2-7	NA	CAISSDSSYEQYF	TGTGCCATCAGTTCGGACTCATCCTACGAGCAGTACTTC